This T cell receptor (beta chain) was identified during a study of shared clonotypes between healthy human individuals. Study background: Serving as donors were a couple of women and three men, whose ages spanned 18 to 49.

Germline V gene lookup returns CDR1 SGHAT and CDR2 FQNNGV. V was pared by 1 base and J by 2 bases, with 2 bases of the junction left unmatched. The CDR3 sequence is 15 residues long. There were no recent acute infections or vaccinations among the donors, who were healthy HIV-negative adults. For sorted subsets, about 200 ng DNA per replicate equaled about 30,000 T cell genomes. Assay used: immunoSEQ multiplex PCR; TCRdb lists only in-frame clones, some missing. The sample lists about 980,000 clones, approximately 76% seen once, with around 1.4% in the top ten. The TCR originated in a man aged 18 to 29 in good health. The genes are TRBV11-2 and TRBJ2-7; 10 bases line up with TRBD2. Sequenced material: memory CD4+ T cells sorted from blood. Indicated subset: CD45RA-negative fraction. CDR3 protein: CASSLGTSGTYEQYF. The CDR3 DNA reads as TGTGCCAGCAGCTTAGGGACTAGCGGCACCTACGAGCAGTACTTC.